The rows below give T cell receptor beta chains drawn from one sample of a study of blood T cells in healthy people across ages. In TCRdb, the 5' RACE reads were re-called with MiXCR into one record per CDR3 protein. The sample yields some 900,000 distinct CDR3 sequences, more than 25% seen once. The sequenced sample consisted of blood. Every receptor here comes from a woman older than 75 in good health. The CDR3 runs from the conserved cysteine through the conserved F or W. The order of the fields is D gene, clone size, V gene, J gene, CDR3 protein, CDR3 DNA. A D gene is named only where the DNA matches it firmly. Expanded clones get a size class; other rows say once, few or many, or leave the size out.

NA	few	TRBV6-6	TRBJ1-5	CASSPGTRTSNQPQHF	TGTGCCAGCAGCCCTGGGACACGTACTTCCAATCAGCCCCAGCATTTT
NA	NA	TRBV7-2	TRBJ2-1	CASTSMSYNEQFF	TGTGCCAGCACCTCAATGTCCTACAATGAGCAGTTCTTC
NA	NA	TRBV20-1	TRBJ1-1	CSARDGRGNTEAFF	TGCAGTGCTAGAGATGGCAGGGGAAATACTGAAGCTTTCTTT
NA	few	TRBV7-9	TRBJ2-1	CASSLGGEIGEQFF	TGTGCCAGCAGCTTAGGCGGGGAGATTGGTGAGCAGTTCTTC
NA	few	TRBV28	TRBJ2-1	CASSNRGGSNEQFF	TGTGCCAGCAGTAACAGGGGAGGGAGCAATGAGCAGTTCTTC
TRBD2	many	TRBV29-1	TRBJ2-5	CSVGRRGQETQYF	TGCAGCGTTGGCCGGCGGGGGCAAGAGACCCAGTACTTC
NA	many	TRBV27	TRBJ2-3	CASSSRLWSRGETDTQYF	TGTGCCAGCAGTTCCCGTTTGTGGAGCAGGGGGGAGACAGATACGCAGTATTTT
NA	NA	TRBV6-5	TRBJ2-5	CATASIQETQYF	TGTGCCACCGCTAGTATCCAAGAGACCCAGTACTTC
NA	NA	TRBV15	TRBJ2-3	CATSRGGRARINTDTQYF	TGTGCCACCAGCAGGGGCGGCAGGGCGAGGATTAACACAGATACGCAGTATTTT
NA	many	TRBV5-1	TRBJ2-6	CASSRAESGANVLTF	TGCGCCAGCAGCCGTGCAGAGTCTGGGGCCAACGTCCTGACTTTC
NA	few	TRBV12-3/TRBV12-4	TRBJ2-7	CASSWVGGEQYF	TGTGCCAGCAGTTGGGTTGGTGGCGAGCAGTACTTC
TRBD1	few	TRBV5-1	TRBJ1-4	CASKDTGGLNEKLFF	TGCGCCAGCAAAGATACAGGGGGACTTAATGAAAAACTGTTTTTT
NA	many	TRBV28	TRBJ2-7	CASSMRGPPYEQYF	TGTGCCAGCAGTATGCGGGGGCCGCCCTACGAGCAGTACTTC
NA	once	TRBV13	TRBJ2-5	CASSPARSYQETQYF	TGTGCCAGCAGCCCCGCTCGGTCGTACCAAGAGACCCAGTACTTC
TRBD1	NA	TRBV30	TRBJ1-2	CAWRDRGRDYGYTF	TGTGCCTGGAGGGACAGGGGGCGCGACTATGGCTACACCTTC
NA	NA	TRBV28	TRBJ2-5	CASSPQESGRRGTQYF	TGTGCCAGCAGCCCCCAGGAATCTGGGCGTAGAGGGACCCAGTACTTC
TRBD1	NA	TRBV7-2	TRBJ1-3	CASSANWDRAGNTIYF	TGTGCCAGCAGCGCAAACTGGGACAGGGCTGGAAACACCATATATTTT
NA	NA	TRBV29-1	TRBJ1-5	CSVRAGWNQPQHF	TGCAGCGTTCGTGCGGGGTGGAATCAGCCCCAGCATTTT
TRBD1	many	TRBV6-5	TRBJ2-5	CASSQEVPGQGRETQYF	TGTGCCAGCAGCCAAGAGGTTCCAGGACAGGGACGAGAGACCCAGTACTTC
TRBD1	NA	TRBV7-9	TRBJ2-3	CAGSPGPGRGKTDTQYF	TGTGCCGGCAGTCCAGGTCCGGGCAGGGGGAAAACAGATACGCAGTATTTT
NA	many	TRBV6-6	TRBJ1-5	CASSTAGSGNQPQHF	TGTGCCAGCAGTACCGCGGGGTCGGGCAATCAGCCCCAGCATTTT
NA	NA	TRBV6-2/TRBV6-3	TRBJ1-4	CASSHGTELGKKLFF	TGTGCCAGCAGTCACGGGACCGAGCTTGGCAAAAAACTGTTTTTT
NA	many	TRBV7-9	TRBJ2-3	CASGLSLSTDTQYF	TGTGCCAGCGGGCTTTCGCTTAGCACAGATACGCAGTATTTT
NA	NA	TRBV11-2	TRBJ1-5	CASSLRGDVNQPQHF	TGTGCCAGCAGCTTGCGGGGGGATGTCAATCAGCCCCAGCATTTT
TRBD1	many	TRBV7-2	TRBJ1-5	CASSWGQGQPQHF	TGTGCCAGCAGCTGGGGACAGGGCCAGCCCCAGCATTTT
NA	few	TRBV28	TRBJ1-1	CASQSYPMNTEAFF	TGTGCCAGCCAGTCTTACCCTATGAACACTGAAGCTTTCTTT
NA	few	TRBV12-3/TRBV12-4	TRBJ1-6	CASLTTAYNSPLHF	TGTGCCAGTCTTACGACAGCCTATAATTCACCCCTCCACTTT
NA	many	TRBV28	TRBJ2-3	CASSFLSGQGTQYF	TGTGCCAGCAGTTTTTTATCAGGCCAGGGTACGCAGTATTTT
NA	many	TRBV20-1	TRBJ1-5	CSAGLGVDQPQHF	TGCAGTGCGGGATTGGGGGTCGATCAGCCCCAGCATTTT